This T cell receptor (beta chain) derives from a study of T cell repertoires in ileal Crohn's disease. Notes on the study in general: Endoscopy was done a median around 6.4 months after surgery. Mucosal expansions were suggested to be mainly CD8 T cells. Every patient over 26.8% clonality showed endoscopic recurrence.

Time point given: neoterminal ileum biopsy at postoperative endoscopy, about 6 months after surgery. Eligibility required adulthood, ileal or ileocolonic Crohn's disease and indicated ileocolonic resection. Using immunoSEQ multiplex PCR, the repertoire was profiled, and TCRdb retains in-frame clones only, with some absent. The table records about 62,000 clones, about 89% of them present only once. Worth noting for this clone: Its antigen remains unidentified.

Looked up from germline, CDR1 is SGHRS and CDR2 is YFSETQ. V lost 3 bases, J lost 4 bases, and 2 bases stayed unmatched. This CDR3 has 13 residues. V gene TRBV5-1 combines with J gene TRBJ1-2, with TRBD1 matching 8 bases. Sequenced: ileal tissue. The sequence was obtained from an adult with Crohn's disease. The CDR3 is CASSSGQAYGYTF. CDR3 DNA sequence: TGCGCCAGCAGCTCGGGACAGGCCTATGGCTACACCTTC.